The 8 T cell receptor beta chains given below trace back to one sample, sequenced in a study of shared clonotypes between healthy human individuals. TCRdb's copy holds only in-frame clones and misses some; the assay was immunoSEQ multiplex PCR. The sample gives approximately 2.4 million clones, approximately 95% of which show up once; around 0.13% is in the top ten. The sequenced sample consisted of naive CD4+ T cells sorted from blood. Documented subset: CD45RA+ positively selected. These TCRs come from a man younger than 35 in good health.

This clone has more than one count but fewer than ten. V usage is TRBV6-1 and J usage is TRBJ1-5; TRBD1 agrees at 7 bases. The junction had 7 bases not matched to a gene; V was cut back by 6 bases and J by 2 bases. Per germline, CDR1 MNHNS and CDR2 SASEGT. The CDR3 is 15 residues long. For the CDR3, the DNA is TGTGCCAGCAGGCTCACAGGGGAGGGCAATCAGCCCCAGCATTTT. Protein product: CASRLTGEGNQPQHF.

This clone was detected once. The V gene is TRBV6-4, the J gene TRBJ2-2; possible D gene TRBD2, 6 bases. CDR1 is MRHNA, CDR2 SNTAGT, per germline. The V end was cut by 9 bases, the J end by 4 bases, with 15 bases between. CDR3 length equals 14 residues. The CDR3 nucleotides are TGTGCCAGTACCGGGAGCCCAGGCACCGGGGAGCTGTTTTTT. Translation gives CASTGSPGTGELFF.

The rearrangement uses TRBV7-2 and TRBJ1-5, with 7 bases matching TRBD1. The germline gives CDR1 SGHTA, CDR2 FQGNSA. This CDR3 has 14 residues. V was pared by 2 bases and J by 6 bases, with 4 bases of the junction left unmatched. CDR3 nucleotide sequence: TGTGCCAGCAGCTTAAAGGGGGCCGGTCAGCCCCAGCATTTT. Encoded protein: CASSLKGAGQPQHF.

The V call is TRBV29-1, the J call TRBJ2-7, with TRBD1 as a possible D gene (6 bases). CDR3 length: 15 residues. Trimming pared 6 bases from V and 1 base from J, leaving 19 bases between. Germline CDR1 and CDR2: SQVTM and ANQGSEA. DNA of the CDR3: TGCAGCGTGTCCGGTAAAACAGGGCAGTCCTACGAGCAGTACTTC. Translated, it gives CSVSGKTGQSYEQYF.

The chain links TRBV19 to TRBJ2-2, with no clear D. The CDR3 has 14 residues. CDR1 and CDR2 (germline): LNHDA, SQIVND (reference sequence). V lost 7 bases to trimming and J lost 1 base, with 10 bases between them. The CDR3: CASKMAGNTGELFF. CDR3 sequence (DNA): TGTGCCAGTAAGATGGCCGGGAACACCGGGGAGCTGTTTTTT.

The count of this clone is one. V is TRBV21-1 and J is TRBJ2-2; the table calls TRBD2, which could not be checked here. TRBV21-1 is deemed a pseudogene. This CDR3 contains 17 residues. The CDR3 protein is CASSTGLAGGLTGELFF. In nucleotides, the CDR3 is TGTGCCAGCAGCACCGGACTAGCGGGGGGGCTAACCGGGGAGCTGTTTTTT.

V and J are TRBV5-1 and TRBJ2-5; D may be TRBD1 (6 bases). CDR3 length: 15 residues. The V gene's germline CDR1 is SGHRS and CDR2 YFSETQ. The V end lost 0 bases, the J end lost 4 bases, and 13 bases lay between the germline ends. The CDR3, as DNA: TGCGCCAGCAGCTTGGAATACAGGGCCGCAGAGACCCAGTACTTC. Amino acid sequence: CASSLEYRAAETQYF.

This clone was observed once. The chain joins TRBV4-1 to TRBJ1-2, with 7 bases matching TRBD1. V trimming: 2 bases; J trimming: 2 bases; junction bases outside the gene matches: 5. Germline CDR1 MGHRA, CDR2 YSYEKL. CDR3 length equals 15 residues. CDR3 nucleotide sequence: TGCGCCAGCAGCCAACCCGACAGGGTCAACTATGGCTACACCTTC. Protein product: CASSQPDRVNYGYTF.